These 30 T cell receptor beta chains originate from one sample sequenced in a study of T cell responses to AZD1222 COVID-19 vaccine. TCRdb's table, derived via immunoSEQ multiplex PCR, lists solely in-frame clones and lacks some. The sample holds about 150,000 clones; over 75% are singletons and the top ten take around 2.9%. The sample in question was peripheral blood, obtained 28 days after the second AZD1222 dose. All receptors come from an adult who received the AZD1222 COVID-19 vaccine.

The V call is TRBV27, the J call TRBJ2-1, with TRBD2 matching 9 bases. Germline V CDR1 and CDR2: MNHEY, SMNVEV (reference sequence). CDR3 length: 13 amino acids. The V and J ends lost 3 bases and 7 bases, in that order; junction bases with no gene match: 1. In nucleotides, the CDR3 is TGTGCCAGCAGTTTTAGCGGGAGAAATGAGCAGTTCTTC. Translation gives CASSFSGRNEQFF.

J is TRBJ2-3 and V is TRBV4-2, with TRBD1 matching 8 bases. Looked up from germline, CDR1 is LGHNA and CDR2 is YNFKEQ. This CDR3 is built from 19 residues. V shed 0 bases, J shed 2 bases, and the junction held 13 bases outside the gene matches. The CDR3 sequence is CASSQDRIGAGGYTDTQYF. The CDR3 bases are TGTGCCAGCAGCCAAGATCGAATTGGGGCAGGGGGCTACACAGATACGCAGTATTTT.

The chain uses TRBV10-3 and TRBJ2-5; D is undetermined. CDR3 size: 14 residues. The V gene lost 0 bases and the J gene lost 5 bases, with 10 bases spanning the gap. CDR1 is ENHRY and CDR2 is SYGVKD in the germline V gene. The CDR3 sequence: CAISESATGETQYF. CDR3 nucleotide sequence: TGTGCCATCAGTGAGTCGGCCACCGGTGAGACCCAGTACTTC.

This clone was observed a single time. The genes are TRBV7-9 and TRBJ2-3, with 13 positions matching TRBD2. V lost 5 bases to trimming and J lost 6 bases; unmatched junction nucleotides: 8. This CDR3 has 16 amino acids. Germline CDR1 is SEHNR and CDR2 is FQNEAQ (reference sequence). The CDR3 protein is CASSIPGLAGSDTQYF. The CDR3 nucleotides are TGTGCCAGCAGCATCCCGGGACTAGCGGGATCTGATACGCAGTATTTT. Based on the CDR3 plus reference TRBV7-9 and TRBJ2-3, the full variable domain is DTGVSQNPRHKITKRGQNVTFRCDPISEHNRLYWYRQTLGQGPEFLTYFQNEAQLEKSRLLSDRFSAERPKGSFSTLEIQRTEQGDSAMYLCASSIPGLAGSDTQYFGPGTRLTVL.

The J gene is TRBJ1-1, the V gene TRBV9; no reliable D call. Trimming left V 3 bases short and J 3 bases short, with 12 bases between. Germline V gene data show CDR1 as SGDLS and CDR2 as YYNGEE. This CDR3 has 14 residues. The CDR3 DNA reads TGTGCCAGCAGCGCTCAATGGACGGACACTGAAGCTTTCTTT. Translation gives CASSAQWTDTEAFF.

The chain is built from TRBV27 and TRBJ1-2; 7 nucleotides agree with TRBD1. Trimming removed 5 bases from V and 3 bases from J; junction bases left unmatched: 6. Germline CDR1 and CDR2: MNHEY and SMNVEV (reference sequence). The length of the CDR3 is 14 residues. The CDR3 reads CASSLKGQHYGYTF. In DNA form, the CDR3 reads TGTGCCAGCAGTCTCAAGGGACAGCACTATGGCTACACCTTC.

The chain employs TRBV3-1 (or the pseudogene TRBV3-2) and TRBJ1-2; no clear D. This CDR3 is built from 14 residues. The V gene lost 1 base and the J gene lost 6 bases, with 12 bases spanning the gap. Germline V gene data show CDR1 as LGHDT and CDR2 as YNNKEL (reference sequence). CDR3 bases: TGTGCCAGCAGCCAAGCGGGGAGGGTCGATGGCTACACCTTC. Its protein is CASSQAGRVDGYTF.

This sequence joins TRBV7-8 and TRBJ2-7, with a possible D match to TRBD2 (6 bases). The germline gives CDR1 SGHVS, CDR2 FQNEAQ. The CDR3 sequence is 15 residues long. Deletions cut 1 base from V and 2 bases from J, with 12 bases between. This CDR3 reads CASSLDGGGAYEQYF. CDR3 bases: TGTGCCAGCAGCTTAGATGGCGGAGGGGCCTACGAGCAGTACTTC.

The DNA of the CDR3 is TGTGCCAGCAGCCAAGATCGAAGGAGGACTGGAAACACCATATATTTT. Residues: CASSQDRRRTGNTIYF. V is TRBV4-2 and J is TRBJ1-3; D unresolved. The V and J ends lost 0 bases and 2 bases respectively, with 11 bases between them. The length of the CDR3 is 16 residues. Germline V CDR1 and CDR2: LGHNA, YNFKEQ.

The chain is built from TRBV5-6 and TRBJ1-1, with 7 positions matching TRBD1. Germline V CDR1 and CDR2: SGHDT, YYEEEE. With V trimmed by 4 bases and J by 0 bases, 6 bases remained unmatched. This CDR3 has 15 amino acids. In DNA form, the CDR3 reads TGTGCCAGCAGCCCACAGGGGCCCATGAACACTGAAGCTTTCTTT. It specifies CASSPQGPMNTEAFF. The full variable domain, its missing parts supplied by reference TRBV5-6 and TRBJ1-1, is DAGVTQSPTHLIKTRGQQVTLRCSPKSGHDTVSWYQQALGQGPQFIFQYYEEEERQRGNFPDRFSGHQFPNYSSELNVNALLLGDSALYLCASSPQGPMNTEAFFGQGTRLTVV.

The chain couples TRBV27 to TRBJ2-6; tentatively, D is TRBD1 (6 bases). The CDR3 runs 17 residues. Germline V gene data show CDR1 as MNHEY and CDR2 as SMNVEV (reference sequence). Trimming left V 4 bases short and J 0 bases short, with 13 bases between. The CDR3 nucleotides are TGTGCCAGCAGTTCCGAGACAGGTCGCTCTGGGGCCAACGTCCTGACTTTC. This gives the protein CASSSETGRSGANVLTF.

The chain uses TRBV3-1 (or the pseudogene TRBV3-2) and TRBJ2-7, with D unclear. This CDR3 region has 13 residues. Germline V gene lookup returns CDR1 LGHDT and CDR2 YNNKEL (reference sequence). The V end lost 2 bases, the J end lost 0 bases, and 5 bases lay between the germline ends. The CDR3 spells CASSQFGSYEQYF. CDR3 in DNA: TGTGCCAGCAGCCAATTCGGCTCCTACGAGCAGTACTTC.

The rearrangement links TRBV2 to TRBJ2-1; weak D call: TRBD2 (5 bases). V lost 4 bases and J 7 bases, leaving 5 bases between the germline ends. Germline lookup yields CDR1 SNHLY and CDR2 FYNNEI. The CDR3 length is 11 residues. CDR3 nucleotide sequence: TGTGCCAGCAGTGGACTAAATGAGCAGTTCTTC. This translates into CASSGLNEQFF.

The gene calls are TRBV19 and TRBJ1-1; D gene uncertain. The CDR3 totals 13 residues. Trimming left V 3 bases short and J 1 base short, with 6 bases between. Germline CDR1 and CDR2: LNHDA and SQIVND (reference sequence). In DNA, the CDR3 is TGTGCCAGTAGTATCTCGGGGAACACTGAAGCTTTCTTT. Amino acids: CASSISGNTEAFF.

V gene TRBV7-6 combines with J gene TRBJ1-6; D might be TRBD1 (6 bases). Germline lookup yields CDR1 SGHVS and CDR2 FNYEAQ. The CDR3 is made up of 17 amino acids. Trimming left V 5 bases short and J 5 bases short, with 19 bases between. The CDR3 sequence: CASSKVPAQGNNSPLHF. The CDR3 DNA follows: TGTGCCAGCAGCAAGGTCCCGGCACAGGGAAATAATTCACCCCTCCACTTT.

The chain has TRBV14 and TRBJ2-7; the D gene is possibly TRBD1 (6 bases). Germline assignment: CDR1 SGHDN and CDR2 FVKESK. V lost 4 bases to trimming and J lost 0 bases, with 13 bases between them. The length of the CDR3 is 15 residues. The CDR3 loop is CASSRGQTFSYEQYF. The DNA for the CDR3 is TGTGCCAGCAGCCGTGGACAGACCTTCTCCTACGAGCAGTACTTC.

The rearrangement links TRBV30 to TRBJ1-5; tentatively, D is TRBD1 (5 bases). V was shortened by 2 bases and J by 5 bases, with 10 bases between the two germline ends. The CDR3 sequence is 13 residues long. Germline assignment: CDR1 GTSNPN and CDR2 SVGIG (reference sequence). This chain's CDR3 is CAWSTTGDQPQHF. In DNA form, the CDR3 reads TGTGCCTGGAGTACCACAGGAGATCAGCCCCAGCATTTT.

The rearrangement uses TRBV18 and TRBJ2-3, with TRBD2 as a possible D gene (6 bases). Trimming took off 6 bases at V and 2 bases at J, with 15 bases between the two ends. Germline V CDR1 and CDR2: KGHSH, LQKENI. This CDR3 comprises 15 residues. The CDR3, as DNA: TGTGCCAGCTCCCTCCCGGGACTCAACACAGATACGCAGTATTTT. This gives the protein CASSLPGLNTDTQYF.

This chain connects TRBV6-6 to TRBJ1-2, with 9 bases fitting TRBD1. V lost 5 bases and J lost 0; bases outside the gene matches: 4. The CDR3 runs 15 residues. In germline, CDR1 is MNHNY, CDR2 SVGAGI (reference sequence). CDR3 in amino acids: CASSPTGGANYGYTF. CDR3 in DNA: TGTGCCAGCAGTCCTACAGGGGGCGCTAACTATGGCTACACCTTC.

The chain uses TRBV7-8 and TRBJ1-1; 8 bases fit TRBD1. Germline V gives CDR1 SGHVS, CDR2 FQNEAQ. Trimming took 5 bases from V and 3 from J; bases not matched to a gene: 11. This CDR3 comprises 16 residues. The CDR3 DNA reads TGTGCCAGCAGCAAACACAGGGGGGGTTTAGACACTGAAGCTTTCTTT. Encoded protein: CASSKHRGGLDTEAFF.

J is TRBJ2-1 and V is TRBV11-2; perhaps TRBD2 as D (5 bases). The CDR3 covers 16 residues. The V gene's germline CDR1 is SGHAT and CDR2 FQNNGV. Between the trimmed V and J ends, which lost 0 bases and 0 bases, there was a span of 9 bases. The CDR3, as DNA: TGTGCCAGCAGCTTAGATAGCGCGAGCTCCTACAATGAGCAGTTCTTC. Translated: CASSLDSASSYNEQFF.

The V gene is TRBV28, the J gene TRBJ1-3; TRBD1 might be the D (6 bases). CDR3 length: 16 residues. CDR1 MDHEN and CDR2 SYDVKM come from the germline V gene. The germline V and J ends were trimmed by 4 bases and 0 bases, with 13 bases remaining between them. The CDR3 reads CASSSGGPLSGNTIYF. The CDR3 DNA reads TGTGCCAGCAGTTCGGGGGGCCCGCTCTCTGGAAACACCATATATTTT.

CDR3 amino acids: CASSEAGAGRTNEKLFF. The CDR3 DNA sequence: TGTGCCAGCAGTGAAGCGGGAGCAGGGAGAACTAATGAAAAACTGTTTTTT. The chain employs TRBV2 and TRBJ1-4; D possibly corresponds to TRBD1 (5 bases). Germline CDR1 SNHLY, CDR2 FYNNEI. The CDR3 extends over 17 amino acids. Trimming cost V 0 bases and J 1 base, with 12 bases left between them. The entire variable domain, with the rest obtained from reference TRBV2 and TRBJ1-4, is as follows: EPEVTQTPSHQVTQMGQEVILRCVPISNHLYFYWYRQILGQKVEFLVSFYNNEISEKSEIFDDQFSVERPDGSNFTLKIRSTKLEDSAMYFCASSEAGAGRTNEKLFFGSGTQLSVL.

The chain links TRBV19 to TRBJ1-2, with D possibly TRBD1 on 5 matching bases. Germline-derived CDR1 and CDR2 are LNHDA and SQIVND (reference sequence). CDR3 size: 14 residues. Between the trimmed V and J ends, which lost 8 bases and 2 bases, there was a span of 15 bases. CDR3 protein: CASAIGGLNYGYTF. The CDR3 DNA follows: TGTGCCAGTGCTATCGGGGGGTTAAACTATGGCTACACCTTC.

This rearrangement joins TRBV3-1 (or the pseudogene TRBV3-2) to TRBJ1-2; the match to TRBD1 covers 7 bases. The germline V gene encodes CDR1 LGHDT and CDR2 YNNKEL (reference sequence). Unmatched junction bases numbered 3, after V lost 4 bases and J lost 4 bases. The CDR3 extends over 13 amino acids. The CDR3 DNA is TGTGCCAGCAGCCGACAGGGTCCCTATGGCTACACCTTC. Protein product: CASSRQGPYGYTF.

J is TRBJ2-3 and V is TRBV6-1; 9 nucleotides align to TRBD2. The V segment lost 4 bases and the J segment 0 bases; nucleotides outside the gene matches: 5. Germline V gene data show CDR1 as MNHNS and CDR2 as SASEGT. The CDR3 has 16 residues. Here the CDR3 reads CASSALAGPSTDTQYF. The DNA of the CDR3 is TGTGCCAGCAGTGCCCTAGCGGGACCTAGCACAGATACGCAGTATTTT.

The sample holds one count of this clone. V usage is TRBV3-1 (or the pseudogene TRBV3-2) and J usage is TRBJ2-7; possible D gene TRBD2, 6 bases. Deletions cut 6 bases from V and 2 bases from J, with 14 bases between. Per the germline V gene, CDR1 is LGHDT and CDR2 is YNNKEL (reference sequence). The CDR3 is made up of 14 amino acids. The CDR3 sequence is CASSYGAGTYEQYF. The CDR3 DNA sequence: TGTGCCAGCAGTTACGGGGCGGGAACCTACGAGCAGTACTTC.

This clone appeared a single time. The rearrangement links TRBV14 to TRBJ1-2; possible D gene TRBD1, 5 bases. CDR3 size: 14 residues. Germline CDR1 SGHDN, CDR2 FVKESK. V lost 0 bases, J lost 3 bases, and 8 bases lay in between. CDR3 in amino acids: CASSQDAGYYGYTF. Here the CDR3 DNA reads TGTGCCAGCAGCCAAGATGCAGGGTACTATGGCTACACCTTC.

The rearrangement links TRBV6-1 to TRBJ1-1, with 7 positions matching TRBD1. Germline V gene sequence: CDR1 MNHNS, CDR2 SASEGT. With V trimmed by 3 bases and J by 5 bases, 9 bases remained unmatched. This CDR3 comprises 15 residues. CDR3 sequence: CASSERQGGRTEAFF. The CDR3 region has the DNA TGTGCCAGCAGTGAGAGACAGGGAGGAAGAACTGAAGCTTTCTTT.

This chain links TRBV19 with TRBJ2-1; 14 positions match TRBD2. The junction had 0 bases not matched to a gene; V was cut back by 8 bases and J by 9 bases. CDR3 length equals 12 residues. Germline V gene data show CDR1 as LNHDA and CDR2 as SQIVND (reference sequence). CDR3 protein: CASGLAGGEQFF. CDR3 DNA sequence: TGTGCCAGTGGACTAGCGGGAGGTGAGCAGTTCTTC.